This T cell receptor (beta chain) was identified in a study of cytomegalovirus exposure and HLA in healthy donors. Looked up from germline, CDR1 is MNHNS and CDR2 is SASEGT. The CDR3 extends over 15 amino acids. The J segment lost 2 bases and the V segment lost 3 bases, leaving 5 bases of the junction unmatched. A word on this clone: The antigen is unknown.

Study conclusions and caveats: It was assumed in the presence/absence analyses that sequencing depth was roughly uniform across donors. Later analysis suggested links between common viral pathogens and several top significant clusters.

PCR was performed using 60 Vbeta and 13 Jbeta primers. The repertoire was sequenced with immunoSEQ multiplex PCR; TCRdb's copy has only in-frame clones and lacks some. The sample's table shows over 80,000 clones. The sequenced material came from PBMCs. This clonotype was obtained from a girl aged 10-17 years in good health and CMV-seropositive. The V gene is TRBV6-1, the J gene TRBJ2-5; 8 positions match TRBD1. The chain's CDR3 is CASSDDRGSQETQYF. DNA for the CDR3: TGTGCCAGCAGTGACGACAGGGGTTCACAAGAGACCCAGTACTTC.